This T cell receptor beta chain was captured in a study of early T cells in non-severe SARS-CoV-2 infection. For the study at large: Bulk RNA from unsorted whole blood was sequenced; chains were unpaired.

Per germline, CDR1 SGHAT and CDR2 FQNNGV. Between the trimmed V and J ends, which lost 6 bases and 9 bases, there was a span of 13 bases. The CDR3 is made up of 12 amino acids. This clonotype counts as medium-sized. One entry per CDR3 protein results from TCRdb running MiXCR on the 5' RACE reads. The sample lists tens of thousands of distinct CDR3 sequences, roughly 5.4% occurring once. This clonotype was sampled from an adult who was a healthcare worker with PCR-confirmed SARS-CoV-2 infection or an uninfected control (not recorded which). Input material: whole blood. The V call is TRBV11-2, the J call TRBJ2-3; possible D gene TRBD2, 5 bases. The CDR3, as DNA: TGTGCCAGCAGTCTTGAAGCGGTGACGCAGTATTTT. It encodes CASSLEAVTQYF. The full variable domain, with the rest looked up from reference TRBV11-2 and TRBJ2-3, is EAGVAQSPRYKIIEKRQSVAFWCNPISGHATLYWYQQILGQGPKLLIQFQNNGVVDDSQLPKDRFSAERLKGVDSTLKIQPAKLEDSAVYLCASSLEAVTQYFGPGTRLTVL.